Listed below are T cell receptor beta chains from one sample, sequenced in a study of shared clonotypes between healthy human individuals. TCRdb's copy holds only in-frame clones and misses some; the assay was immunoSEQ multiplex PCR. The sample shows about 1,900,000 clones, about 95% of them seen only once. Sequenced material: naive CD8+ T cells sorted from blood. The receptors originated from a man aged 18 to 35 in good health. The CDR3 runs from the conserved cysteine through the conserved F or W. A D gene is named only where the DNA matches it firmly. A clone size is listed for some rows: how often the clone was seen (once, few, many), or a class if it is expanded.

cdr3_length j_call d_call v_call clone_size cdr3_nt cdr3_aa
14 TRBJ2-1 - TRBV27 - TGTGCCAGCAGTTTAGCCAACTCGGGTCGGGAGCAGTTCTTC CASSLANSGREQFF
11 TRBJ1-1 - TRBV5-1 - TGCGCCAGCCAGGAGAACACTGAAGCTTTCTTT CASQENTEAFF
14 TRBJ1-5 TRBD1 TRBV30 once TGTGCCTGGAGTCCAGGACAGGGGTATCAGCCCCAGCATTTT CAWSPGQGYQPQHF
16 TRBJ2-1 - TRBV13 - TGTGCCAGCAGCTTAGGTGCTAGCCTGGCCTACAATGAGCAGTTCTTC CASSLGASLAYNEQFF
14 TRBJ2-7 - TRBV28 once TGTGCCAGCAGTTTATCGGACTGGACCTACGAGCAGTACTTC CASSLSDWTYEQYF
15 TRBJ2-3 TRBD1 TRBV27 - TGTGCCAGCAGGTCCGGGACAGGGTGGCCAGATACGCAGTATTTT CASRSGTGWPDTQYF
15 TRBJ1-6 - TRBV28 - TGTGCCAGCAGCACAGTGGCAGAGAAAAGCCCACCCCTCCACTTT CASSTVAEKSPPLHF
13 TRBJ2-7 TRBD2 TRBV2 few TGTGCCAGCAGGCCTAGCGGGAGCTACGAGCAGTACTTC CASRPSGSYEQYF
15 TRBJ2-7 - TRBV4-3 - TGCGCCAGCAGCCCCCGCTCGGGCCTTCCCTACGAGCAGTACTTC CASSPRSGLPYEQYF
15 TRBJ1-6 - TRBV27 once TGTGCCAGCAGTTTGGAACAGGGTAATAATTCACCCCTCCACTTT CASSLEQGNNSPLHF
12 TRBJ2-7 - TRBV29-1 - TGCAGCGTTGCCGAAGGATCCTACGAGCAGTACTTC CSVAEGSYEQYF
15 TRBJ2-5 TRBD2 TRBV6-6 - TGTGCCAGCAGTCGACTAGCGGGATGGGGGGAGACCCAGTACTTC CASSRLAGWGETQYF
12 TRBJ2-5 - TRBV29-1 - TGCAGCGTTAGGCTCCTGGCGGAGACCCAGTACTTC CSVRLLAETQYF
13 TRBJ2-1 - TRBV27 - TGTGCCAGCAGCATGTCCAGGGTCAATGAGCAGTTCTTC CASSMSRVNEQFF
17 TRBJ2-5 TRBD1 TRBV10-3 - TGTGCCATCAGTGAGAGCCGACCGGGACAGGGTATGGAGACCCAGTACTTC CAISESRPGQGMETQYF
15 TRBJ2-7 TRBD2 TRBV5-1 - TGCGCCAGCAGCTTGGAGGGACTAGCGGACTACGAGCAGTACTTC CASSLEGLADYEQYF
15 TRBJ1-2 TRBD1 TRBV5-4 - TGTGCCAGCAGCCCCGACAGGGGAAGGGACTATGGCTACACCTTC CASSPDRGRDYGYTF
15 TRBJ1-1 - TRBV7-9 few TGTGCCAGCACGGGCTGGGCAGGGCTTAACACTGAAGCTTTCTTT CASTGWAGLNTEAFF
15 TRBJ1-2 - TRBV7-2 - TGTGCCAGCAGCCCTTTAGTCGATATGAACTATGGCTACACCTTC CASSPLVDMNYGYTF
18 TRBJ1-2 - TRBV21-1 - TGTGCCAGCAGCAAAGCGCAAGAGACAGGGGACCCGCACTATGGCTACACCTTC CASSKAQETGDPHYGYTF
14 TRBJ1-1 - TRBV19 - TGTGCCAGTAGTATAGCAGGTGCAGAGACTGAAGCTTTCTTT CASSIAGAETEAFF
11 TRBJ1-5 - TRBV4-1 - TGCGCCAGCAGCCAAGGGGGGGCCCAGCATTTT CASSQGGAQHF
15 TRBJ2-7 TRBD1 TRBV5-1 - TGCGCCAGCAGCCAGCCGGGACAGTATCCCTACGAGCAGTACTTC CASSQPGQYPYEQYF
13 TRBJ2-3 - TRBV7-9 - TGTGCCAGCAGCTTATCCGAGTCAGATACGCAGTATTTT CASSLSESDTQYF
13 TRBJ1-1 TRBD1 TRBV18 - TGTGCCAGCTCGTCCGACCGGGACAGGGAAGCTTTCTTT CASSSDRDREAFF
12 TRBJ1-4 - TRBV30 - TGTGCCTGGAGTGTCCAAGATGAAAAACTGTTTTTT CAWSVQDEKLFF
14 TRBJ2-2 - TRBV19 - TGTGCCAGTGGCCGGGACACCCTAGGCGGGGAGCTGTTTTTT CASGRDTLGGELFF
15 TRBJ1-1 TRBD1 TRBV6-6 - TGTGCCAGCATCACGCCGGGACAGATGAACACTGAAGCTTTCTTT CASITPGQMNTEAFF
16 TRBJ2-3 - TRBV28 - TGTGCCAGCAGTTTCCCTAGCGCGGGGAGCACAGATACGCAGTATTTT CASSFPSAGSTDTQYF
12 TRBJ1-4 - TRBV4-1 - TGCGCCAGCAGCCAAGATAGGCGAAAACTGTTTTTT CASSQDRRKLFF
17 TRBJ1-1 - TRBV7-2 - TGTGCCAGCAGCTTACTCCAACTTATCGGGACGAACACTGAAGCTTTCTTT CASSLLQLIGTNTEAFF
15 TRBJ2-7 - TRBV7-8 - TGTGCCAGCAGCTTAGACGCTAGCGCCTCCTACGAGCAGTACTTC CASSLDASASYEQYF
17 TRBJ2-3 TRBD2 TRBV29-1 - TGCAGCGCCCTACCGGGACTAGCGGGTTCACCCACAGATACGCAGTATTTT CSALPGLAGSPTDTQYF
12 TRBJ2-7 - TRBV7-9 once TGTGCCGGAGGGAGTGTCTCCTACGAGCAGTACTTC CAGGSVSYEQYF